These 22 T cell receptor beta chains were all obtained from the same sample, sequenced in a study of cytomegalovirus exposure and HLA in healthy donors (dated by TCRdb to 2015 to 2018). Library generation was performed with the immunoSEQ multiplex PCR assay. This is the immuneACCESS table as TCRdb keeps it, with only in-frame sequences that have V and J called. A part of the clones is gone; compared with another copy, unresolved V genes explain less than half, and the rest is unexplained. A total of about 98,000 clones appear in this sample, around 88% of them only once. The top ten constitute more than 3% of the sample. The material sequenced was PBMCs. Every receptor here comes from a woman in her twenties or thirties in good health and CMV-seronegative.

The chain uses TRBV10-3 and TRBJ1-1; 7 nucleotides align to TRBD1. Germline V gives CDR1 ENHRY, CDR2 SYGVKD. CDR3 length: 17 amino acids. Losses at the gene ends were 2 bases for V and 1 base for J; bases not matched to a gene: 10. The CDR3 protein is CAISEGQAINENTEAFF. CDR3 sequence (DNA): TGTGCCATCAGTGAGGGACAGGCTATAAACGAGAACACTGAAGCTTTCTTT.

V gene TRBV19 combines with J gene TRBJ1-2; no definite D call. Germline lookup yields CDR1 LNHDA and CDR2 SQIVND (reference sequence). With 3 bases removed from V and 4 bases from J, the gap between germline ends came to 18 bases. The CDR3 covers 16 residues. The DNA for the CDR3 is TGTGCCAGTAGTATTGGTGGTAGCGCTGGGCTCTATGGCTACACCTTC. Residues: CASSIGGSAGLYGYTF.

This chain links TRBV15 with TRBJ1-3, with a weak D call TRBD1 (6 bases). The germline gives CDR1 LNHNV, CDR2 YYDKDF (reference sequence). Trimming stripped 1 base from V and 3 bases from J, with 10 bases between. CDR3 size: 15 residues. CDR3 nucleotide sequence: TGTGCCACCAGCAGAGGTGGACAGTTTGGAAACACCATATATTTT. It specifies CATSRGGQFGNTIYF.

The rearrangement uses TRBV7-9 and TRBJ2-7; 7 bases match TRBD1. After removal of 5 bases from V and 4 bases from J, the junction contained 14 bases not matched to a gene. Germline-derived CDR1 and CDR2 are SEHNR and FQNEAQ (reference sequence). The CDR3 length is 16 residues. This chain's CDR3 is CASSPNRGRFIYEQYF. The DNA of the CDR3 is TGTGCCAGCAGCCCTAACAGGGGTCGATTTATTTACGAGCAGTACTTC.

The CDR3 loop is CASSPRTGTGGSYGYTF. CDR3 coding DNA: TGTGCCAGCTCACCACGAACCGGGACAGGGGGCTCCTATGGCTACACCTTC. The V call is TRBV18, the J call TRBJ1-2; 12 bases agree with TRBD1. From germline, CDR1 is KGHSH and CDR2 LQKENI. J was trimmed by 4 bases and V by 1 base; bases with no gene match: 7. The CDR3 consists of 17 residues.

J is TRBJ2-5 and V is TRBV18; 7 nucleotides match TRBD1. The CDR3 runs 13 residues. Germline V CDR1 and CDR2: KGHSH, LQKENI. The V gene end was trimmed by 4 bases and the J gene end by 6 bases; junction bases not matched to a gene: 5. CDR3 loop: CASSQDRAKTQYF. CDR3 DNA sequence: TGTGCCAGCTCACAAGACAGGGCCAAGACCCAGTACTTC.

The rearrangement links TRBV2 to TRBJ2-7, with 8 bases matching TRBD1. The V and J ends lost 10 bases and 2 bases, in that order; junction bases with no gene match: 7. The V gene's germline CDR1 is SNHLY and CDR2 FYNNEI. The CDR3 covers 13 residues. The CDR3 spells CANSRDRTYEQYF. The CDR3 coding sequence is TGTGCCAACAGCCGGGACAGGACCTACGAGCAGTACTTC.

The V and J genes are TRBV7-3 and TRBJ2-1; TRBD2 matches 14 bases. This CDR3 is built from 15 residues. The V segment lost 5 bases and the J segment 6 bases; nucleotides outside the gene matches: 3. Per germline, CDR1 SGHTA and CDR2 FQGTGA. The CDR3 region is CASSPGLAGVNEQFF. The CDR3 nucleotides read TGTGCCAGCAGCCCGGGACTAGCGGGAGTCAATGAGCAGTTCTTC. The whole variable domain, filled in from reference TRBV7-3 and TRBJ2-1, reads GAGVSQTPSNKVTEKGKYVELRCDPISGHTALYWYRQSLGQGPEFLIYFQGTGAADDSGLPNDRFFAVRPEGSVSTLKIQRTERGDSAVYLCASSPGLAGVNEQFFGPGTRLTVL.

The rearrangement uses TRBV6-6 and TRBJ2-7; D perhaps matches TRBD1 (6 bases). V was shortened by 6 bases and J by 3 bases, with 9 bases between the two germline ends. Germline values: CDR1 MNHNY, CDR2 SVGAGI (reference sequence). The CDR3 has 12 amino acids. This chain's CDR3 is CASSQTGYEQYF. The CDR3 DNA reads as TGTGCCAGCAGCCAGACAGGCTACGAGCAGTACTTC.

This chain joins TRBV5-1 and TRBJ1-2; TRBD1 matches 7 bases. The CDR3 totals 14 residues. With V trimmed by 0 bases and J by 8 bases, 7 bases remained unmatched. Per germline, CDR1 SGHRS and CDR2 YFSETQ. The CDR3 nucleotides read TGCGCCAGCAGCTTGGGCGTGACAGGGTCCGGCTACACCTTC. Translating it yields CASSLGVTGSGYTF.

The gene calls are TRBV7-9 and TRBJ1-4, with D perhaps matching TRBD1 (5 bases). Between the trimmed V and J ends, which lost 4 bases and 6 bases, there was a span of 15 bases. Germline V gives CDR1 SEHNR, CDR2 FQNEAQ (reference sequence). This CDR3 region has 15 residues. In DNA, the CDR3 is TGTGCCAGCAGCTCACTTGGGACGGGAGATGAAAAACTGTTTTTT. Protein sequence: CASSSLGTGDEKLFF. Looking up the rest from reference TRBV7-9 and TRBJ1-4 gives the full variable domain: DTGVSQNPRHKITKRGQNVTFRCDPISEHNRLYWYRQTLGQGPEFLTYFQNEAQLEKSRLLSDRFSAERPKGSFSTLEIQRTEQGDSAMYLCASSSLGTGDEKLFFGSGTQLSVL.

The chain recombines TRBV9 with TRBJ1-5; D remains ambiguous. V was shortened by 0 bases and J by 9 bases, with 19 bases between the two germline ends. Germline assignment: CDR1 SGDLS and CDR2 YYNGEE. This CDR3 is 16 amino acids long. The chain's CDR3 is CASSVVVGEQRRPQHF. The CDR3 coding sequence is TGTGCCAGCAGCGTAGTCGTCGGCGAACAAAGGAGGCCCCAGCATTTT.

The chain is built from TRBV23-1 and TRBJ2-4; no reliable D call. TRBV23-1 is an ORF, with its function uncertain. Trimming stripped 3 bases from V and 6 bases from J, with 9 bases between. CDR3 length: 13 residues. CDR3 in amino acids: CASSHRSRNIQYF. CDR3 DNA: TGCGCCAGCAGTCATCGGAGTAGAAACATTCAGTACTTC.

V gene TRBV2 combines with J gene TRBJ1-2, with D perhaps TRBD1 (6 bases). CDR3 length equals 14 residues. CDR1 is SNHLY and CDR2 is FYNNEI in the germline V gene. The V and J ends lost 7 bases and 0 bases respectively, with 12 bases between them. CDR3 region: CASMWTDTNYGYTF. CDR3 DNA: TGTGCCAGCATGTGGACAGACACTAACTATGGCTACACCTTC. The entire variable domain, with the rest obtained from reference TRBV2 and TRBJ1-2, is as follows: EPEVTQTPSHQVTQMGQEVILRCVPISNHLYFYWYRQILGQKVEFLVSFYNNEISEKSEIFDDQFSVERPDGSNFTLKIRSTKLEDSAMYFCASMWTDTNYGYTFGSGTRLTVV.

The chain is built from TRBV27 and TRBJ1-2, with 8 bases fitting TRBD1. Germline assignment: CDR1 MNHEY and CDR2 SMNVEV (reference sequence). This CDR3 has 16 residues. Trimming at V came to 7 bases and at J to 5 bases, leaving 15 bases not matched to a gene. CDR3 sequence reads: CASTTLSGQGGYGYTF. CDR3 nucleotide sequence: TGTGCCAGCACCACTTTATCAGGACAGGGTGGATATGGCTACACCTTC.

There are a few counts of this clone. The gene calls are TRBV28 and TRBJ2-3; a weak D match, TRBD1 (5 bases). V lost 6 bases to trimming and J lost 1 base, with 17 bases between them. The germline CDR1 and CDR2 sequences are MDHEN and SYDVKM. There are 16 residues in the CDR3. CDR3 sequence reads: CASSLRFSTGTDTQYF. CDR3 DNA sequence: TGTGCCAGCAGCTTAAGGTTCTCGACAGGCACAGATACGCAGTATTTT.

This clone has a single count. The CDR3 region has the DNA TGTGCCAGCATGGGGCAGAACACCGGGGAGCTGTTTTTT. Its protein is CASMGQNTGELFF. This chain connects TRBV2 to TRBJ2-2; TRBD1 is a possible D gene (5 bases). Germline V lookup: CDR1 SNHLY, CDR2 FYNNEI. The CDR3 is 13 residues long. The germline V and J ends were trimmed by 7 bases and 1 base, with 7 bases remaining between them.

The J gene is TRBJ1-4, the V gene TRBV27; 9 positions match TRBD1. The CDR3 contains 18 residues. After removal of 3 bases from V and 7 bases from J, the junction contained 15 bases not matched to a gene. Germline values: CDR1 MNHEY, CDR2 SMNVEV (reference sequence). The chain's CDR3 is CASSFLNSDRGPSEKLFF. The CDR3 region has the DNA TGTGCCAGCAGTTTCTTAAACTCGGACAGGGGCCCGAGTGAAAAACTGTTTTTT. The full variable domain, with the rest looked up from reference TRBV27 and TRBJ1-4, is EAQVTQNPRYLITVTGKKLTVTCSQNMNHEYMSWYRQDPGLGLRQIYYSMNVEVTDKGDVPEGYKVSRKEKRNFPLILESPSPNQTSLYFCASSFLNSDRGPSEKLFFGSGTQLSVL.

The chain carries TRBV4-1 and TRBJ1-4; tentative D call: TRBD1 (5 bases). The CDR3 is 13 amino acids. Germline V gene lookup returns CDR1 MGHRA and CDR2 YSYEKL. With 3 bases removed from V and 8 bases from J, the gap between germline ends came to 10 bases. CDR3 coding DNA: TGCGCCAGCAGCCACAGGGTCGGGGAAAAACTGTTTTTT. It codes for CASSHRVGEKLFF.

This chain connects TRBV7-2 to TRBJ1-1; D call uncertain. CDR3 length: 14 residues. Germline CDR1 SGHTA, CDR2 FQGNSA. V was cut by 3 bases and J by 1 base, with 9 bases left in between. CDR3 in amino acids: CASSFLRANTEAFF. The CDR3 DNA sequence: TGTGCCAGCAGCTTCTTGAGAGCGAACACTGAAGCTTTCTTT.

This chain connects TRBV5-4 to TRBJ2-7, with 9 bases identical to TRBD1. The germline gives CDR1 SGHNT, CDR2 YYREEE (reference sequence). The CDR3 extends over 15 amino acids. V lost 5 bases and J lost 0; bases outside the gene matches: 6. This CDR3 is CASRSGQGSSYEQYF. The DNA of the CDR3 is TGTGCCAGCAGATCGGGACAGGGAAGCTCCTACGAGCAGTACTTC.

This chain joins TRBV5-1 and TRBJ1-5, with TRBD1 identical over 8 bases. The CDR3 length is 15 residues. Germline lookup yields CDR1 SGHRS and CDR2 YFSETQ. The junction had 6 bases not matched to a gene; V was cut back by 0 bases and J by 7 bases. CDR3 bases: TGCGCCAGCAGCTTGGGGGGACAGGCCAGGCAGCCCCAGCATTTT. This sequence encodes CASSLGGQARQPQHF.